Here is one T cell receptor beta chain with its context. What it recognizes is unknown. This sample is drawn from a study of beta chain features in type 1 diabetes. The germline gives CDR1 MGHRA, CDR2 YSYEKL. CDR3 length equals 14 residues. V was trimmed by 0 bases and J by 7 bases, leaving 10 bases between them. General study points: In every one of the four CD4+ subsets, TCRB CDR3s were moderately but significantly shorter in Type 1 diabetes patients.

Expressed TCRB transcripts were sequenced, since all the RNA that had been isolated was reverse transcribed. Produced via immunoSEQ multiplex PCR; TCRdb's table is partial and in-frame only. The profile shows approximately 170,000 clones, about 8% of them singletons. The chain carries TRBV4-1 and TRBJ2-4; a weak D match, TRBD2 (5 bases). The clonotype comes from a woman in her forties with type 1 diabetes. The sequenced sample consisted of central memory CD4+ T cells from blood. In DNA form, the CDR3 reads TGCGCCAGCAGCCAAGATTCTAGCCCGAACATTCAGTACTTC. As protein: CASSQDSSPNIQYF.